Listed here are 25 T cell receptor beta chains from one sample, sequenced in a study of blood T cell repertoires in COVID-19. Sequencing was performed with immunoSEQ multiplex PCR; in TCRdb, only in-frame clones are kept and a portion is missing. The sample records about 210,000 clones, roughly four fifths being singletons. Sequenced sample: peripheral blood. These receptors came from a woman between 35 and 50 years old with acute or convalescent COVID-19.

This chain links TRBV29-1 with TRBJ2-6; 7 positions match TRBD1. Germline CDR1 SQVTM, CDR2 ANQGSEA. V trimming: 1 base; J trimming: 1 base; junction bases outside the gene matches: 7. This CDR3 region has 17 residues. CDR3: CSVEGTGVPSGANVLTF. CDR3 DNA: TGCAGCGTTGAAGGGACAGGAGTCCCTTCTGGGGCCAACGTCCTGACTTTC. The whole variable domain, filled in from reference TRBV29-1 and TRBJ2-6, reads SAVISQKPSRDICQRGTSLTIQCQVDSQVTMMFWYRQQPGQSLTLIATANQGSEATYESGFVIDKFPISRPNLTFSTLTVSNMSPEDSSIYLCSVEGTGVPSGANVLTFGAGSRLTVL.

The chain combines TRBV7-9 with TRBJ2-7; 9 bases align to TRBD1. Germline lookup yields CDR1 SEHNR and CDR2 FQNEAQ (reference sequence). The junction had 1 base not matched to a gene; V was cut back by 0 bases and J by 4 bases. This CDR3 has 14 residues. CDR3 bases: TGTGCCAGCAGCTTAGCGGGACAGGGTTACGAGCAGTACTTC. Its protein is CASSLAGQGYEQYF.

CDR3 residues: CASSLGGISPLHF. CDR3 sequence (DNA): TGTGCCAGCAGCTTGGGAGGGATTTCACCCCTCCACTTT. The chain combines TRBV5-5 with TRBJ1-6; no reliable D call. The V and J ends lost 0 bases and 9 bases respectively, with 7 bases between them. Germline V lookup: CDR1 SGHKS, CDR2 YYEKEE (reference sequence). This CDR3 comprises 13 residues.

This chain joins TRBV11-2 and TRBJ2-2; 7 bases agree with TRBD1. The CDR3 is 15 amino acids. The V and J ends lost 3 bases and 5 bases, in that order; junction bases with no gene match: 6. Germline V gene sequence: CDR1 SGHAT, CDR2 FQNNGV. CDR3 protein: CASSLATGLTGELFF. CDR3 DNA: TGTGCCAGCAGCTTGGCGACAGGGTTAACCGGGGAGCTGTTTTTT.

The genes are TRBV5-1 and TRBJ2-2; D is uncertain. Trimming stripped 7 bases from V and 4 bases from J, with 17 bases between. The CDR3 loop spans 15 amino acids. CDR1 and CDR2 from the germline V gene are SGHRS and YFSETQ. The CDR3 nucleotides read TGCGCCAGCTTCCTCGGTGTTTTTGGCACCGGGGAGCTGTTTTTT. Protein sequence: CASFLGVFGTGELFF.

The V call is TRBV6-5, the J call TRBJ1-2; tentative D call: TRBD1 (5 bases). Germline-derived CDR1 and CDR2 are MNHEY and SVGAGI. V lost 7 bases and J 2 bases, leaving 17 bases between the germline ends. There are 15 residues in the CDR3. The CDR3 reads CASTSSGQPNYGYTF. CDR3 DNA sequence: TGTGCCAGCACTTCCTCGGGGCAGCCCAACTATGGCTACACCTTC.

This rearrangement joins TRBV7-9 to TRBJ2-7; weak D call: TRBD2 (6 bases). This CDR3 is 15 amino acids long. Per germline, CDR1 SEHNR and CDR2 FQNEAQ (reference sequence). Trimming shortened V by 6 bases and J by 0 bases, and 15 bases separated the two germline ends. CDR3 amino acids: CASRRPGEASYEQYF. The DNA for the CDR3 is TGTGCCAGCAGGCGCCCGGGGGAGGCCTCCTACGAGCAGTACTTC.

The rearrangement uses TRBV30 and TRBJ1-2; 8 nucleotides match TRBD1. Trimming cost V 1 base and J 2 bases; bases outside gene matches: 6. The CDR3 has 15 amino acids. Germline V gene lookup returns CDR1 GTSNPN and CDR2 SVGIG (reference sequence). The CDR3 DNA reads TGTGCCTGGAGTGCGCCTTGGGACAGGAACTATGGCTACACCTTC. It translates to CAWSAPWDRNYGYTF. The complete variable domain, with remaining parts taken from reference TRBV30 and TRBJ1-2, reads SQTIHQWPATLVQPVGSPLSLECTVEGTSNPNLYWYRQAAGRGLQLLFYSVGIGQISSEVPQNLSASRPQDRQFILSSKKLLLSDSGFYLCAWSAPWDRNYGYTFGSGTRLTVV.

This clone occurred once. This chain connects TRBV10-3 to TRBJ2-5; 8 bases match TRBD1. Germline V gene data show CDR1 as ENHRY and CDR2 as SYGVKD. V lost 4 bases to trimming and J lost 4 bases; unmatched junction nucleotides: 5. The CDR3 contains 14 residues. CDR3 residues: CAISGSGQGETQYF. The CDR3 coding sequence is TGTGCCATCAGTGGCTCAGGACAGGGAGAGACCCAGTACTTC.

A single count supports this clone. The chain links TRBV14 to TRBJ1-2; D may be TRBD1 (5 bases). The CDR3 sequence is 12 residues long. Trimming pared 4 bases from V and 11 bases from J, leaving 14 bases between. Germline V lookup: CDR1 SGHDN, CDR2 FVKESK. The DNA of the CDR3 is TGTGCCAGCAGCCCTACAGGCGCCCGGTACACCTTC. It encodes CASSPTGARYTF.

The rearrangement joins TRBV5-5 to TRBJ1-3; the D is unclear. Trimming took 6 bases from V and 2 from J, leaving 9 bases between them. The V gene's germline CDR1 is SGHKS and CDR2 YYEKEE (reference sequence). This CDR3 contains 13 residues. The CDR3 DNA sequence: TGTGCCAGCACCCAATTCCCTGGAAACACCATATATTTT. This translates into CASTQFPGNTIYF.

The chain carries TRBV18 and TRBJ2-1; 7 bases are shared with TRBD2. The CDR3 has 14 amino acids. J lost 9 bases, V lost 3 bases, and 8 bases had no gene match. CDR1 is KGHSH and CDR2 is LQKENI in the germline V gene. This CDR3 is CASSPMRGSGEQFF. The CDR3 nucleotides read TGTGCCAGCTCACCGATGCGGGGGTCGGGTGAGCAGTTCTTC.

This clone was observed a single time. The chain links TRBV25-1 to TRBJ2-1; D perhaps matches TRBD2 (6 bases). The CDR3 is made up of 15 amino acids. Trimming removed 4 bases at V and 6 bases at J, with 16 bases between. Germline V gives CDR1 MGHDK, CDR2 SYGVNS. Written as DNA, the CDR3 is TGTGCCAGCAGTGCCCAAGGACTATTTTTCAATGAGCAGTTCTTC. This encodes CASSAQGLFFNEQFF.

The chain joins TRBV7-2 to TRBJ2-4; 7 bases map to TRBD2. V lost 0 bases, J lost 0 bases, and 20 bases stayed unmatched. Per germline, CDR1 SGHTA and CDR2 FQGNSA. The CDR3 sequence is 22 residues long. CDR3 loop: CASSLALASWVAGSLAKNIQYF. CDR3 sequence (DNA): TGTGCCAGCAGCTTAGCGCTCGCTTCGTGGGTAGCGGGTTCCCTAGCCAAAAACATTCAGTACTTC.

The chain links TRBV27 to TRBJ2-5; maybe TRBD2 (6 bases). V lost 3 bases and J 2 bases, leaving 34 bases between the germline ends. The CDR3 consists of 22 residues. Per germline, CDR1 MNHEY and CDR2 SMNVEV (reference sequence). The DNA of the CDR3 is TGTGCCAGCAGTTTCATTACCCCAGGGTTCGGGCCTATAGCGGAGCTACAAGAGACCCAGTACTTC. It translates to CASSFITPGFGPIAELQETQYF.

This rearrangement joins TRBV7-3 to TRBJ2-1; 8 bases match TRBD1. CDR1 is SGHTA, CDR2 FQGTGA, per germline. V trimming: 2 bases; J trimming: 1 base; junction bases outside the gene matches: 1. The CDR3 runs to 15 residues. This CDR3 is CASSLQGASYNEQFF. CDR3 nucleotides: TGTGCCAGCAGCTTACAGGGGGCTTCCTACAATGAGCAGTTCTTC.

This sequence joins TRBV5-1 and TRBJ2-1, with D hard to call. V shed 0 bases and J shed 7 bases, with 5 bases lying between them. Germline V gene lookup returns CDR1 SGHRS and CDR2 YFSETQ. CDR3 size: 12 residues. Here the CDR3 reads CASSLDLNEQFF. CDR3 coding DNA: TGCGCCAGCAGCTTGGATTTAAATGAGCAGTTCTTC.

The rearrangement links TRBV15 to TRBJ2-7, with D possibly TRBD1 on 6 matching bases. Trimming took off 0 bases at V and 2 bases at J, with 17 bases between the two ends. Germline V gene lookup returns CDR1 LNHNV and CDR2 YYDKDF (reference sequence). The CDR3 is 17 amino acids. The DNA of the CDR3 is TGTGCCACCAGCAGAGATTCCCAAAGGACAGCCCCCTACGAGCAGTACTTC. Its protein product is CATSRDSQRTAPYEQYF.

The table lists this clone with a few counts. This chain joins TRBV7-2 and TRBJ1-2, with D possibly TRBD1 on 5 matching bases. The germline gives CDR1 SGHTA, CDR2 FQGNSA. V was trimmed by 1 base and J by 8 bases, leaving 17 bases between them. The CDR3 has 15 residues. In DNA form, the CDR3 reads TGTGCCAGCAGCTTAGATGTCAACGCCGGGGGAGGCTACACCTTC. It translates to CASSLDVNAGGGYTF.

In DNA form, the CDR3 reads TGTGCCAGCGGACTTTCAGGGGGGAAGACTGAAGCTTTCTTT. Translated: CASGLSGGKTEAFF. This rearrangement joins TRBV28 to TRBJ1-1; 7 nucleotides line up with TRBD1. The V and J ends lost 8 bases and 5 bases, in that order; junction bases with no gene match: 11. The CDR3 consists of 14 residues. Germline assignment: CDR1 MDHEN and CDR2 SYDVKM.

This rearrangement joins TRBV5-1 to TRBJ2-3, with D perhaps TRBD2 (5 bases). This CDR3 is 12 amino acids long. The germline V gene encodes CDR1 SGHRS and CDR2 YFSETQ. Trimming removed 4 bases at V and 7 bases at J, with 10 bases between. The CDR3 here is CASSLASNTQYF. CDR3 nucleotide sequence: TGCGCCAGCAGCCTGGCTAGCAATACGCAGTATTTT.

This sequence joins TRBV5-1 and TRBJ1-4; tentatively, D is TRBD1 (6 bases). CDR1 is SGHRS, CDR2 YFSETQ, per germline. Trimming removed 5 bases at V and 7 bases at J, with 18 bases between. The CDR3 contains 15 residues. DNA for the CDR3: TGCGCCAGCAGGGCCGAGGGGGTATCGGGTGAAAAACTGTTTTTT. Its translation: CASRAEGVSGEKLFF.

CDR3 DNA: TGCAGCGTTGATCCCGGACAGGGTCGCTATGGCTACACCTTC. The encoded protein is CSVDPGQGRYGYTF. J is TRBJ1-2 and V is TRBV29-1, with 8 bases matching TRBD1. Trimming took 3 bases from V and 4 from J; bases not matched to a gene: 7. This CDR3 has 14 residues. Per germline, CDR1 SQVTM and CDR2 ANQGSEA.

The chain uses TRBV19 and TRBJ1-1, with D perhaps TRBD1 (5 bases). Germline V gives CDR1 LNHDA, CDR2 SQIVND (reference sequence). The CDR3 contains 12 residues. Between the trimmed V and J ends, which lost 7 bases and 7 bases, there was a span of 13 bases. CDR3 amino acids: CASMSREGEAFF. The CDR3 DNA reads TGTGCCAGTATGTCCAGGGAGGGTGAAGCTTTCTTT.

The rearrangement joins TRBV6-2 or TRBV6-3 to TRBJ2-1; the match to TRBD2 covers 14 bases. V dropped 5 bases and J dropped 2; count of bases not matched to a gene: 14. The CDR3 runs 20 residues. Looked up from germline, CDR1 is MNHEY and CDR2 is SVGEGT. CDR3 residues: CASSPLGGTSGSRPYNEQFF. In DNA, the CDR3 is TGTGCCAGCAGTCCGCTGGGGGGGACTAGCGGGAGTAGGCCCTACAATGAGCAGTTCTTC.